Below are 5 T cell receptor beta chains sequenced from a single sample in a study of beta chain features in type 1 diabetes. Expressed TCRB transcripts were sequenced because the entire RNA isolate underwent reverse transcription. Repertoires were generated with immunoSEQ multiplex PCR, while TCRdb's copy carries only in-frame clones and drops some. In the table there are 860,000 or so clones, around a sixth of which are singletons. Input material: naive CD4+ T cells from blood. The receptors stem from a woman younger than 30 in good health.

CDR3 in DNA: TGTGCCAGCTCACCACCGGTCTGGGAGACCTCCTACAATGAGCAGTTCTTC. Protein: CASSPPVWETSYNEQFF. J is TRBJ2-1 and V is TRBV18, with D possibly being TRBD2 (5 bases). This CDR3 comprises 17 residues. Trimming removed 0 bases from V and 0 bases from J, with 12 bases in between. Germline-derived CDR1 and CDR2 are KGHSH and LQKENI.

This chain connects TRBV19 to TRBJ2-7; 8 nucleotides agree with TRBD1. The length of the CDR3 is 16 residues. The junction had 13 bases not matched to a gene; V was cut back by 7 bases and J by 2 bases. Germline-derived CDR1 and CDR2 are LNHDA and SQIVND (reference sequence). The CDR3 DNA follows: TGTGCCAGTACCCGTGGGGCGACAGGGGACCCCTACGAGCAGTACTTC. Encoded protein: CASTRGATGDPYEQYF.

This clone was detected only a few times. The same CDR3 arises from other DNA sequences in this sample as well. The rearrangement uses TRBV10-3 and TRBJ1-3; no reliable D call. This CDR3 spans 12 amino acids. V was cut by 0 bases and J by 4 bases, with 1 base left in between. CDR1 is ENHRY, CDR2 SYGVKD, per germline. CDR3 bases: TGTGCCATCAGTGAGTCCGGAAACACCATATATTTT. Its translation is CAISESGNTIYF.

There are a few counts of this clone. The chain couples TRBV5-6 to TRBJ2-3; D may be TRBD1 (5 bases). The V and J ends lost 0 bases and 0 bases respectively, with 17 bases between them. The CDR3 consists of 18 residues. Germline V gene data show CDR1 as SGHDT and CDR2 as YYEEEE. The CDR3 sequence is CASSLESGVQGSTDTQYF. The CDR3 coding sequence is TGTGCCAGCAGCTTGGAGTCTGGGGTCCAGGGAAGCACAGATACGCAGTATTTT.

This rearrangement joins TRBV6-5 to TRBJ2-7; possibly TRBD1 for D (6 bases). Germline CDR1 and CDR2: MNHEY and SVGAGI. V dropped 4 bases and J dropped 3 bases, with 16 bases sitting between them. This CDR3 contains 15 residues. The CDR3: CASSLQRIRGYEQYF. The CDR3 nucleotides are TGTGCCAGCAGTTTACAACGAATCAGGGGCTACGAGCAGTACTTC.